The 28 T cell receptor beta chains below come from one sample, sequenced in a study of T cells in Graves' hyperthyroidism and ophthalmopathy. Authors of the study amplified TCR beta CDR3 regions from RNA transcripts. The study used the HTBI primer set for a first-round RT-PCR of the TCR CDR3. MiXCR, run by TCRdb on the multiplex PCR reads, gives a single entry per CDR3 protein. Of about 710,000 distinct CDR3 sequences in the sample, about 16% were seen once. Sequencing was carried out using blood. Every receptor here comes from a man younger than 35 with Graves' hyperthyroidism.

This clonotype was observed many times. The V and J genes are TRBV18 and TRBJ1-1; D is perhaps TRBD1 (5 bases). This CDR3 region has 15 residues. The V end was cut by 3 bases, the J end by 5 bases, with 16 bases between. Per germline, CDR1 KGHSH and CDR2 LQKENI. The CDR3 coding sequence is TGTGCCAGCTCACCTCCCGGTTCCCCAGGGACTGAAGCTTTCTTT. It codes for CASSPPGSPGTEAFF.

The chain has TRBV4-3 and TRBJ1-1; D possibly corresponds to TRBD1 (5 bases). The ends were cut back, 0 bases at V and 3 bases at J, with 8 bases in the middle. The CDR3 is 14 residues long. Germline-derived CDR1 and CDR2 are LGHNA and YSLEER. CDR3 coding DNA: TGCGCCAGCAGCCAAGATTTGGGGGACACTGAAGCTTTCTTT. This sequence encodes CASSQDLGDTEAFF.

The chain couples TRBV6-1 to TRBJ2-3, with TRBD2 identical over 8 bases. The V gene's germline CDR1 is MNHNS and CDR2 SASEGT. The CDR3 is 15 residues long. Losses at the gene ends were 4 bases for V and 6 bases for J; bases not matched to a gene: 9. The CDR3 loop is CASSGVAGSRDTQYF. The CDR3 DNA follows: TGTGCCAGCAGTGGGGTAGCGGGGTCAAGGGATACGCAGTATTTT.

This clonotype appeared a single time. The chain has TRBV19 and TRBJ2-7; 9 bases match TRBD1. The CDR3 sequence is 16 residues long. Germline-derived CDR1 and CDR2 are LNHDA and SQIVND (reference sequence). Trimming cost V 3 bases and J 5 bases; bases outside gene matches: 11. CDR3 in amino acids: CASSIVTGTGLNEQYF. The CDR3 bases are TGTGCCAGTAGTATTGTGACCGGGACAGGGTTGAACGAGCAGTACTTC.

This clonotype was counted between two and nine times. The J gene is TRBJ2-7, the V gene TRBV19; the D gene is possibly TRBD1 (5 bases). Germline V CDR1 and CDR2: LNHDA, SQIVND (reference sequence). The CDR3 sequence is 13 residues long. V lost 4 bases to trimming and J lost 4 bases, with 11 bases between them. CDR3 in amino acids: CASSTNRGYEQYF. CDR3 DNA sequence: TGTGCCAGTAGTACCAATAGGGGTTACGAGCAGTACTTC.

The rearrangement links TRBV27 to TRBJ2-3; 9 bases agree with TRBD2. V trimming: 5 bases; J trimming: 3 bases; junction bases outside the gene matches: 9. CDR1 is MNHEY, CDR2 SMNVEV, per germline (reference sequence). The CDR3 is 16 amino acids. CDR3 DNA sequence: TGTGCCAGCAGTCTCGAGGGTAGCGGGAGTACAGATACGCAGTATTTT. Protein sequence: CASSLEGSGSTDTQYF.

Points on this clonotype: This may arise from a read error, as a much more abundant clone is one base away. This chain uses TRBV12-3 or TRBV12-4 with TRBJ2-7, with 14 bases lining up with TRBD2. The CDR3 is 17 residues long. CDR3 nucleotides: TGTGCCAGCAGTCAGGGACTAGCGGGAGTCGGGTCCTACGGGCAGTACTTC. Its protein is CASSQGLAGVGSYGQYF.

The chain is built from TRBV27 and TRBJ2-7; a weak D match, TRBD1 (5 bases). The germline V gene has CDR1 MNHEY and CDR2 SMNVEV (reference sequence). The V and J ends lost 5 bases and 2 bases respectively, with 22 bases between them. This CDR3 contains 17 residues. The DNA of the CDR3 is TGTGCCAGCAGTGCCCAATTTTTTCAGGGTAATGCCTACGAGCAGTACTTC. Residues: CASSAQFFQGNAYEQYF.

This clonotype was observed a handful of times. This chain connects TRBV7-2 to TRBJ2-1, with 7 bases aligning to TRBD2. J gave up 4 bases and V 7 bases, and 7 bases lay outside the gene matches. This CDR3 region has 14 residues. Germline V gene data show CDR1 as SGHTA and CDR2 as FQGNSA. The CDR3: CASKTGGIYNEQFF. The CDR3 region has the DNA TGTGCCAGCAAAACGGGGGGTATATACAATGAGCAGTTCTTC.

The chain recombines TRBV12-5 with TRBJ1-5, with 9 bases fitting TRBD1. Unmatched junction bases numbered 13, after V lost 5 bases and J lost 5 bases. The CDR3 is 17 residues long. Germline assignment: CDR1 LGHNT and CDR2 FRNRAP. The CDR3 DNA reads TGTGCTAGTGGTCCGGGGGACCGGACAGGGGTGGATCAGCCCCAGCATTTT. Its translation: CASGPGDRTGVDQPQHF.

In its sample, this clonotype was seen many times. The rearrangement uses TRBV28 and TRBJ1-3; tentatively, D is TRBD1 (6 bases). Germline CDR1 and CDR2: MDHEN and SYDVKM. Trimming removed 7 bases from V and 8 bases from J, with 15 bases in between. This CDR3 spans 13 amino acids. The CDR3 bases are TGTGCCAGCACGCCGGGGGCGGCACACACCATATATTTT. It specifies CASTPGAAHTIYF. The full variable domain, in which reference TRBV28 and TRBJ1-3 provide the parts outside the CDR3, is DVKVTQSSRYLVKRTGEKVFLECVQDMDHENMFWYRQDPGLGLRLIYFSYDVKMKEKGDIPEGYSVSREKKERFSLILESASTNQTSMYLCASTPGAAHTIYFGEGSWLTVV.

The chain has TRBV12-3 or TRBV12-4 and TRBJ1-5, with D unresolved. Trimming took off 5 bases at V and 0 bases at J, with 11 bases between the two ends. CDR3 length equals 15 residues. This CDR3 is CASSLTSYSNQPQHF. In nucleotides, the CDR3 is TGTGCCAGCAGTCTGACATCTTATAGCAATCAGCCCCAGCATTTT.

The table lists this clonotype with many counts. The J gene is TRBJ1-1, the V gene TRBV29-1, with D possibly being TRBD1 (6 bases). CDR3 size: 12 residues. Germline lookup yields CDR1 SQVTM and CDR2 ANQGSEA. V was pared by 7 bases and J by 1 base, with 10 bases between. CDR3 amino acids: CSGRQANTEAFF. The CDR3 DNA follows: TGCAGCGGCCGACAGGCGAACACTGAAGCTTTCTTT.

V usage is TRBV5-1 and J usage is TRBJ1-2; weak D call: TRBD1 (5 bases). CDR1 and CDR2 from the germline V gene are SGHRS and YFSETQ. With 0 bases removed from V and 3 bases from J, the gap between germline ends came to 12 bases. CDR3 size: 15 residues. CDR3 loop: CASSLVGGGDYGYTF. The DNA of the CDR3 is TGCGCCAGCAGCTTGGTCGGGGGAGGCGACTATGGCTACACCTTC.

The V and J genes are TRBV20-1 and TRBJ2-1, with 7 bases matching TRBD2. Germline-derived CDR1 and CDR2 are DFQATT and SNEGSKA (reference sequence). Trimming took 0 bases from V and 3 from J; bases not matched to a gene: 5. The CDR3 contains 15 residues. The CDR3 coding sequence is TGCAGTGCTAGAGAGGACCTAGCGGACTACAATGAGCAGTTCTTC. This translates into CSAREDLADYNEQFF.

Many counts were recorded for this clonotype. The rearrangement links TRBV5-1 to TRBJ1-1, with D maybe TRBD1 (6 bases). Trimming stripped 4 bases from V and 0 bases from J, with 16 bases between. The CDR3 contains 16 residues. Germline CDR1 and CDR2: SGHRS and YFSETQ. CDR3 sequence (DNA): TGCGCCAGCAGCGGCTTTAGGGGGGAGCTGAACACTGAAGCTTTCTTT. It is translated as CASSGFRGELNTEAFF.

The table lists this clonotype with many counts. V gene TRBV3-1 combines with J gene TRBJ2-2, with no clear D. Germline CDR1 and CDR2: LGHDT and YNNKEL (reference sequence). The CDR3 extends over 13 amino acids. V lost 3 bases and J 5 bases, leaving 7 bases between the germline ends. The CDR3 reads CASSQSRTGELFF. The DNA of the CDR3 is TGTGCCAGCAGCCAGAGCAGGACCGGGGAGCTGTTTTTT.

Comment on this clonotype: This may arise from a read error, as a much more abundant clone is one base away. The CDR3 does not close with the conserved phenylalanine or tryptophan, likely indicating a read error. The rearrangement links TRBV28 to TRBJ2-3, with 8 bases that match TRBD1. The CDR3 length is 13 residues. Germline V gives CDR1 MDHEN, CDR2 SYDVKM. The CDR3 nucleotides read TGTGCCAGCAGTTTTCTAGGGACAGGTACGCAGTATCTT. Translated: CASSFLGTGTQYL.

The chain carries TRBV7-2 and TRBJ2-2; D is unclear. The CDR3 runs to 16 residues. CDR1 and CDR2 (germline): SGHTA, FQGNSA. V shed 4 bases and J shed 0 bases, with 12 bases lying between them. In nucleotides, the CDR3 is TGTGCCAGCAGCTCTCGTTGGAGCACGAACACCGGGGAGCTGTTTTTT. It encodes CASSSRWSTNTGELFF.

About this clonotype: This may come from a read error, since a much larger clone is one base off. The chain has TRBV11-2 and TRBJ2-1; 9 bases are a match to TRBD1. Germline CDR1 reads SGHAT; CDR2 reads FQNNGV. V was pared by 4 bases and J by 8 bases, with 6 bases of the junction left unmatched. CDR3 length equals 14 residues. CDR3 sequence (DNA): TGTGCCAGCAGCTCTACAGGGGGCAAGGATGAGCAGTTCTTC. It specifies CASSSTGGKDEQFF.

This clonotype has a count of ten or more. V gene TRBV11-2 combines with J gene TRBJ2-1, with unresolved D. The germline CDR1 and CDR2 sequences are SGHAT and FQNNGV. Trimming stripped 2 bases from V and 10 bases from J, with 12 bases between. The CDR3 covers 13 residues. The chain's CDR3 is CASSLTLRAEQFF. CDR3 nucleotide sequence: TGTGCCAGCAGCTTAACTCTGCGAGCGGAGCAGTTCTTC.

This clonotype has ten or more counts. The chain recombines TRBV6-1 with TRBJ1-1; the D gene is possibly TRBD1 (5 bases). The CDR3 length is 13 residues. V lost 5 bases to trimming and J lost 5 bases, with 12 bases between them. Germline values: CDR1 MNHNS, CDR2 SASEGT. CDR3 DNA: TGTGCCAGCAGTTTTGTCCAGGGTACTGAAGCTTTCTTT. Its protein product is CASSFVQGTEAFF.

There are a few counts of this clonotype. The gene calls are TRBV9 and TRBJ2-2; D possibly uses TRBD1 or TRBD2 (7 bases each). Trimming shortened V by 4 bases and J by 5 bases, and 18 bases separated the two germline ends. The CDR3 consists of 16 residues. In germline, CDR1 is SGDLS, CDR2 YYNGEE. CDR3 residues: CASSLLGGGQTGELFF. The CDR3 region has the DNA TGTGCCAGCAGCCTCTTGGGGGGGGGACAGACCGGGGAGCTGTTTTTT.

The V and J genes are TRBV7-8 and TRBJ2-7, with 9 positions matching TRBD1. In germline, CDR1 is SGHVS, CDR2 FQNEAQ. With 5 bases clipped from V and 5 bases from J, the junction kept 7 bases outside the gene matches. The CDR3 runs to 14 residues. This CDR3 reads CASSLRDRADEQYF. The CDR3 nucleotides read TGTGCCAGCAGCCTCCGGGACAGGGCTGACGAGCAGTACTTC.

This clonotype was recorded at least ten times. The chain is built from TRBV4-2 and TRBJ2-7; D may be TRBD1 or TRBD2 (5 bases each). Trimming shortened V by 0 bases and J by 7 bases, and 16 bases separated the two germline ends. The CDR3 length is 15 residues. Germline V lookup: CDR1 LGHNA, CDR2 YNFKEQ. As DNA, the CDR3 is TGTGCCAGCAGCCAAGATCTGGGGCGGGCAACGGAGCAGTACTTC. Its protein is CASSQDLGRATEQYF.

The table lists this clonotype with many counts. The chain links TRBV28 to TRBJ2-5; 7 nucleotides line up with TRBD2. This CDR3 has 17 residues. Germline values: CDR1 MDHEN, CDR2 SYDVKM. V was pared by 3 bases and J by 1 base, with 11 bases of the junction left unmatched. CDR3 sequence (DNA): TGTGCCAGCAGTTTCCCGTCGAAAGCGGGGTTCCAAGAGACCCAGTACTTC. Protein sequence: CASSFPSKAGFQETQYF.

About this clonotype itself: One base away lies a much larger clone, so this may be a sequencing read error. Here the CDR3 omits its conserved ending phenylalanine or tryptophan, so a read error is the likely source. The rearrangement joins TRBV29-1 to TRBJ2-7; D remains unclear. V lost 5 bases to trimming and J lost 2 bases, with 13 bases between them. Per the germline V gene, CDR1 is SQVTM and CDR2 is ANQGSEA. The CDR3 totals 13 residues. As DNA, the CDR3 is TGCAGCGTTCAAGTCCAGGAAACCTACGAGCAGTACCTC. Protein product: CSVQVQETYEQYL.

This clonotype has a count of ten or more. This chain uses TRBV20-1 with TRBJ2-3; no clear D. CDR1 and CDR2 from the germline V gene are DFQATT and SNEGSKA (reference sequence). V shed 6 bases and J shed 3 bases, with 13 bases lying between them. CDR3 length equals 13 residues. DNA of the CDR3: TGCAGTGCCAGCAATCTGGAGACAGATACGCAGTATTTT. This gives the protein CSASNLETDTQYF.